These 28 T cell receptor beta chains were all obtained from the same sample, sequenced in a study of cytomegalovirus exposure and HLA in healthy donors. The PCR ran on 60 Vbeta and 13 Jbeta primers. Libraries were prepared by immunoSEQ multiplex PCR; TCRdb keeps only in-frame clonotypes and omits some of them. The sample yields roughly 90,000 clones, roughly 82% seen once. Input material: PBMCs. Receptors were obtained from a young man in good health and CMV-seropositive.

The V call is TRBV27, the J call TRBJ1-3, with D tentatively TRBD1 (6 bases). Germline CDR1 and CDR2: MNHEY and SMNVEV (reference sequence). The ends were cut back, 3 bases at V and 0 bases at J, with 9 bases in the middle. The CDR3 totals 15 residues. The CDR3 is CASSLGASSGNTIYF. The CDR3 DNA sequence: TGTGCCAGCAGTTTGGGGGCTAGCTCTGGAAACACCATATATTTT.

This clone was counted only a few times. The chain joins TRBV5-1 to TRBJ2-7; D remains ambiguous. CDR3 size: 16 residues. V was cut by 3 bases and J by 0 bases, with 16 bases left in between. From germline, CDR1 is SGHRS and CDR2 YFSETQ. CDR3 sequence reads: CASSSSSISSSYEQYF. Here the CDR3 DNA reads TGCGCCAGCAGCTCGTCTAGTATTTCGAGCTCCTACGAGCAGTACTTC. The full variable domain, with the rest looked up from reference TRBV5-1 and TRBJ2-7, is KAGVTQTPRYLIKTRGQQVTLSCSPISGHRSVSWYQQTPGQGLQFLFEYFSETQRNKGNFPGRFSGRQFSNSRSEMNVSTLELGDSALYLCASSSSSISSSYEQYFGPGTRLTVT.

A word on this clone: One junction end disagrees with the germline gene, perhaps due to a read error. The chain combines TRBV19 with TRBJ1-1, with a possible D match to TRBD1 (6 bases). CDR1 LNHDA and CDR2 SQIVND come from the germline V gene (reference sequence). CDR3 length equals 13 residues. CDR3 nucleotides: TGTGCCAATAGTATGACCCTCGGACAGAGCGCTTTCTTT. Its translation: CANSMTLGQSAFF.

This clone showed up just a few times. V is TRBV18 and J is TRBJ1-5; D is undetermined. The CDR3 spans 17 residues. CDR1 and CDR2 from the germline V gene are KGHSH and LQKENI. Between the trimmed V and J ends, which lost 5 bases and 4 bases, there was a span of 21 bases. CDR3 DNA: TGTGCCAGCTCAGTCAACCAGGTCTCGGGAGGTAATCAGCCCCAGCATTTT. It encodes CASSVNQVSGGNQPQHF. Full variable domain (rest looked up from reference TRBV18 and TRBJ1-5): NAGVMQNPRHLVRRRGQEARLRCSPMKGHSHVYWYRQLPEEGLKFMVYLQKENIIDESGMPKERFSAEFPKEGPSILRIQQVVRGDSAAYFCASSVNQVSGGNQPQHFGDGTRLSIL.

The chain uses TRBV28 and TRBJ1-3; possible D gene TRBD1, 6 bases. This CDR3 is built from 16 residues. Deletions cut 6 bases from V and 0 bases from J, with 15 bases between. Per the germline V gene, CDR1 is MDHEN and CDR2 is SYDVKM. CDR3 nucleotides: TGTGCCAGCAGGGCTCCAGGGGTACACTCTGGAAACACCATATATTTT. Translated: CASRAPGVHSGNTIYF.

The J gene is TRBJ2-3, the V gene TRBV7-9, with unresolved D. The CDR3 loop spans 13 amino acids. Trimming pared 5 bases from V and 2 bases from J, leaving 8 bases between. CDR1 SEHNR and CDR2 FQNEAQ come from the germline V gene (reference sequence). The chain's CDR3 is CASSPGDTDTQYF. CDR3 bases: TGTGCCAGCAGCCCCGGAGACACAGATACGCAGTATTTT.

Of note for this clone: The CDR3 does not end in the conserved phenylalanine or tryptophan, so this is likely a read error. J is TRBJ1-5 and V is TRBV7-9, with D unresolved. There are 14 residues in the CDR3. Germline loops: CDR1 SEHNR, CDR2 FQNEAQ (reference sequence). Between the trimmed V and J ends, which lost 0 bases and 0 bases, there was a span of 3 bases. The CDR3 is CASSLASSNQPQHL. CDR3 DNA: TGTGCCAGCAGCTTAGCAAGTAGCAATCAGCCCCAGCATCTT.

This chain joins TRBV28 and TRBJ2-6; the D gene is possibly TRBD2 (5 bases). The CDR3 is 15 amino acids. Germline loops: CDR1 MDHEN, CDR2 SYDVKM. V lost 6 bases to trimming and J lost 2 bases, with 11 bases between them. CDR3 sequence reads: CASRGRGPGANVLTF. As DNA, the CDR3 is TGTGCCAGCAGGGGCCGGGGTCCTGGGGCCAACGTCCTGACTTTC.

The chain uses TRBV28 and TRBJ2-7; D may be TRBD2 (6 bases). Trimming cost V 3 bases and J 6 bases, with 21 bases left between them. CDR1 and CDR2 (germline): MDHEN, SYDVKM. The CDR3 covers 16 residues. CDR3 loop: CASSLPATRFSREQYF. The CDR3 DNA sequence: TGTGCCAGCAGTTTGCCCGCGACTAGATTCTCGCGCGAGCAGTACTTC.

The J gene is TRBJ1-5, the V gene TRBV29-1; TRBD1 might be the D (6 bases). The CDR3 has 13 amino acids. The V gene's germline CDR1 is SQVTM and CDR2 ANQGSEA. The V gene lost 7 bases and the J gene lost 0 bases, with 10 bases spanning the gap. CDR3 in amino acids: CSAGHNSNQPQHF. For the CDR3, the DNA is TGCAGCGCGGGACATAATAGCAATCAGCCCCAGCATTTT.

The chain has TRBV5-4 and TRBJ2-7; TRBD1 agrees at 8 bases. Germline CDR1 and CDR2: SGHNT and YYREEE (reference sequence). The CDR3 loop spans 13 amino acids. V gave up 6 bases and J gave up 2 bases; unmatched junction bases: 4. The DNA for the CDR3 is TGTGCCAGCACAGGACAGGGCCCCTACGAGCAGTACTTC. Its translation is CASTGQGPYEQYF.

This sequence joins TRBV18 and TRBJ2-5; D is possibly TRBD1 (6 bases). Germline CDR1 and CDR2: KGHSH and LQKENI. The CDR3 runs to 15 residues. Trimming stripped 4 bases from V and 5 bases from J, with 17 bases between. This chain's CDR3 is CASSQNIQGSETQYF. The CDR3 DNA reads TGTGCCAGCTCACAAAATATTCAGGGGAGTGAGACCCAGTACTTC.

The CDR3 here is CASSSTGGRGSGANVLTF. DNA of the CDR3: TGTGCCAGCAGCTCGACAGGGGGACGGGGCTCTGGGGCCAACGTCCTGACTTTC. V and J are TRBV7-9 and TRBJ2-6, with TRBD1 matching 9 bases. This CDR3 spans 18 amino acids. Germline trimming cut 4 bases from V and 0 bases from J; bases unmatched to any gene: 7. Per the germline V gene, CDR1 is SEHNR and CDR2 is FQNEAQ (reference sequence).

The chain employs TRBV7-2 and TRBJ1-5, with 7 nucleotides matching TRBD1. With 1 base clipped from V and 5 bases from J, the junction kept 11 bases outside the gene matches. CDR1 SGHTA and CDR2 FQGNSA come from the germline V gene. This CDR3 is 17 amino acids long. The CDR3 region is CASSLGIRGQTYQPQHF. CDR3 bases: TGTGCCAGCAGCTTAGGCATTAGGGGACAGACTTATCAGCCCCAGCATTTT.

J is TRBJ2-5 and V is TRBV4-1; D is perhaps TRBD2 (5 bases). Trimming took off 4 bases at V and 8 bases at J, with 20 bases between the two ends. Germline loops: CDR1 MGHRA, CDR2 YSYEKL. The CDR3 totals 15 residues. The CDR3 reads CASSPQSRTRGTQYF. In DNA, the CDR3 is TGCGCCAGCAGCCCCCAATCTCGGACTCGGGGTACCCAGTACTTC.

V is TRBV28 and J is TRBJ1-3; TRBD1 is a possible D gene (5 bases). Germline V gene lookup returns CDR1 MDHEN and CDR2 SYDVKM. This CDR3 is built from 15 residues. Trimming removed 2 bases at V and 1 base at J, with 9 bases between. The CDR3 loop is CASSLGSGSGNTIYF. CDR3 nucleotides: TGTGCCAGCAGTTTAGGGTCAGGGTCTGGAAACACCATATATTTT.

This chain connects TRBV5-4 to TRBJ2-5; 10 bases align to TRBD2. The CDR3 consists of 18 residues. CDR1 is SGHNT, CDR2 YYREEE, per germline (reference sequence). J was trimmed by 5 bases and V by 1 base; bases with no gene match: 14. CDR3 region: CASSLSVLAGGQTETQYF. In DNA form, the CDR3 reads TGTGCCAGCAGCTTGTCGGTGTTAGCGGGAGGTCAGACGGAGACCCAGTACTTC.

The V call is TRBV20-1, the J call TRBJ2-1; D gene ambiguous. The CDR3 spans 11 residues. Germline V gene sequence: CDR1 DFQATT, CDR2 SNEGSKA (reference sequence). V was pared by 6 bases and J by 8 bases, with 11 bases between. This CDR3 is CSAPLSYEQFF. The CDR3 DNA reads as TGCAGTGCACCTTTGAGCTATGAGCAGTTCTTC.

CDR3 nucleotides: TGTGCCAGTCGGGTTAGCGGGAGTTGGGGGGAGCTGTTTTTT. Its protein product is CASRVSGSWGELFF. This chain uses TRBV6-1 with TRBJ2-2; 9 positions match TRBD2. After removal of 9 bases from V and 8 bases from J, the junction contained 10 bases not matched to a gene. The CDR3 is 14 residues long. Germline V gene sequence: CDR1 MNHNS, CDR2 SASEGT.

The chain is built from TRBV25-1 and TRBJ2-7, with 8 bases fitting TRBD2. With 5 bases clipped from V and 9 bases from J, the junction kept 6 bases outside the gene matches. Germline V gene sequence: CDR1 MGHDK, CDR2 SYGVNS. The CDR3 extends over 12 amino acids. The CDR3 DNA is TGTGCCAGCAGTCCCACCGCGGGAGGGCAGTACTTC. It specifies CASSPTAGGQYF.

There are a few counts of this clone. The gene calls are TRBV10-3 and TRBJ1-4; TRBD1 agrees at 8 bases. V was pared by 2 bases and J by 3 bases, with 11 bases of the junction left unmatched. The CDR3 consists of 18 residues. CDR1 and CDR2 from the germline V gene are ENHRY and SYGVKD. Written as DNA, the CDR3 is TGTGCCATCAGTGAGAGGGCCCCAGGGGGCCGGTCTAATGAAAAACTGTTTTTT. Translation gives CAISERAPGGRSNEKLFF.

The chain recombines TRBV6-6 with TRBJ2-2, with D possibly being TRBD2 (5 bases). V was shortened by 0 bases and J by 7 bases, with 15 bases between the two germline ends. CDR1 is MNHNY, CDR2 SVGAGI, per germline (reference sequence). The CDR3 spans 16 residues. CDR3 residues: CASSYSDSGLGGELFF. The CDR3, as DNA: TGTGCCAGCAGTTACTCTGACTCGGGATTGGGCGGGGAGCTGTTTTTT.

Only one count was recorded for this clone. The V and J genes are TRBV7-2 and TRBJ2-2; no reliable D call. With 6 bases removed from V and 4 bases from J, the gap between germline ends came to 9 bases. The CDR3 sequence is 13 residues long. Germline V gene data show CDR1 as SGHTA and CDR2 as FQGNSA. The CDR3 region is CASRSVLTGELFF. The CDR3 DNA reads as TGTGCCAGCAGATCGGTCCTCACCGGGGAGCTGTTTTTT.

The chain links TRBV6-5 to TRBJ2-5; 9 bases are a match to TRBD2. Judging by the DNA end, TRBJ2-7 fits better; the J call may be wrong. The CDR3 length is 16 residues. Germline CDR1 and CDR2: MNHEY and SVGAGI. CDR3: CASSYSASGVTYEQYF. The CDR3, as DNA: TGTGCCAGCAGTTACTCGGCTAGCGGGGTCACCTACGAGCAGTACTTC.

The rearrangement uses TRBV28 and TRBJ2-2, with D maybe TRBD2 (6 bases). Germline values: CDR1 MDHEN, CDR2 SYDVKM. The V and J ends lost 7 bases and 7 bases respectively, with 13 bases between them. The CDR3 loop spans 13 amino acids. CDR3 nucleotides: TGTGCCAGCAAAAGGGGAGGTGTCGGGGAGCTGTTTTTT. Translated, it gives CASKRGGVGELFF. The entire variable domain, with the rest obtained from reference TRBV28 and TRBJ2-2, is as follows: DVKVTQSSRYLVKRTGEKVFLECVQDMDHENMFWYRQDPGLGLRLIYFSYDVKMKEKGDIPEGYSVSREKKERFSLILESASTNQTSMYLCASKRGGVGELFFGEGSRLTVL.

This chain uses TRBV11-2 with TRBJ2-5; D uncertain. Germline loops: CDR1 SGHAT, CDR2 FQNNGV. There are 13 residues in the CDR3. V lost 1 base and J lost 4, with 7 bases in between. CDR3 protein: CASSLGGGETQYF. The CDR3 bases are TGTGCCAGCAGCTTAGGAGGTGGAGAGACCCAGTACTTC.

This rearrangement joins TRBV29-1 to TRBJ1-1; tentative D call: TRBD1 (5 bases). Germline CDR1 and CDR2: SQVTM and ANQGSEA. This CDR3 has 15 residues. Trimming cost V 4 bases and J 0 bases, with 15 bases left between them. The CDR3 DNA sequence: TGCAGCGTTGGAGACAGCGGAATTTTGAACACTGAAGCTTTCTTT. This gives the protein CSVGDSGILNTEAFF.

V is TRBV28 and J is TRBJ1-6; TRBD1 aligns across 7 bases. The V gene end was trimmed by 8 bases and the J gene end by 2 bases; junction bases not matched to a gene: 0. The CDR3 consists of 13 residues. Germline V gives CDR1 MDHEN, CDR2 SYDVKM. The CDR3 DNA is TGTGCCAGCGGGACAGCCTATAATTCACCCCTCCACTTT. It translates to CASGTAYNSPLHF.